Sequencing of this TCR beta chain was carried out in a study of post-analysis software for immune sequencing data. Study-level findings and limits: Higher frequency in patients than in controls was seen for about five TRBV segments, with TRBV5-6, TRBV5-1 and TRBV20-1 among them. Diversity measured as normalized Chao1 was significantly lower in multiple sclerosis patients than in controls. By F measure, strong co-clustering occurred among samples prepared in the same batch.

Unique molecular identifiers featured in each of the TCR beta cDNA libraries. The yield from roughly 1 to 10 million T cells was 500,000 or so cDNA molecules in total. TCRdb independently ran MiXCR on the PCR reads; one entry per CDR3 protein. Of around 160,000 distinct CDR3 sequences listed, under 40% are singletons. This clonotype was picked up a small number of times. The antigen is unknown. Looked up from germline, CDR1 is LGHDT and CDR2 is YNNKEL (reference sequence). CDR3 size: 16 residues. V was pared by 1 base and J by 4 bases, with 15 bases between. Here the sequenced sample was blood, taken after autologous hematopoietic stem cell transplantation. This chain links TRBV3-1 with TRBJ2-3; either TRBD1 or TRBD2 may supply D (5 bases each). The origin of this receptor is a girl aged 10-17 years with multiple sclerosis. The CDR3 spells CASSQAVEGYADTQYF. CDR3 in DNA: TGTGCCAGCAGCCAAGCCGTAGAGGGGTACGCAGATACGCAGTATTTT.